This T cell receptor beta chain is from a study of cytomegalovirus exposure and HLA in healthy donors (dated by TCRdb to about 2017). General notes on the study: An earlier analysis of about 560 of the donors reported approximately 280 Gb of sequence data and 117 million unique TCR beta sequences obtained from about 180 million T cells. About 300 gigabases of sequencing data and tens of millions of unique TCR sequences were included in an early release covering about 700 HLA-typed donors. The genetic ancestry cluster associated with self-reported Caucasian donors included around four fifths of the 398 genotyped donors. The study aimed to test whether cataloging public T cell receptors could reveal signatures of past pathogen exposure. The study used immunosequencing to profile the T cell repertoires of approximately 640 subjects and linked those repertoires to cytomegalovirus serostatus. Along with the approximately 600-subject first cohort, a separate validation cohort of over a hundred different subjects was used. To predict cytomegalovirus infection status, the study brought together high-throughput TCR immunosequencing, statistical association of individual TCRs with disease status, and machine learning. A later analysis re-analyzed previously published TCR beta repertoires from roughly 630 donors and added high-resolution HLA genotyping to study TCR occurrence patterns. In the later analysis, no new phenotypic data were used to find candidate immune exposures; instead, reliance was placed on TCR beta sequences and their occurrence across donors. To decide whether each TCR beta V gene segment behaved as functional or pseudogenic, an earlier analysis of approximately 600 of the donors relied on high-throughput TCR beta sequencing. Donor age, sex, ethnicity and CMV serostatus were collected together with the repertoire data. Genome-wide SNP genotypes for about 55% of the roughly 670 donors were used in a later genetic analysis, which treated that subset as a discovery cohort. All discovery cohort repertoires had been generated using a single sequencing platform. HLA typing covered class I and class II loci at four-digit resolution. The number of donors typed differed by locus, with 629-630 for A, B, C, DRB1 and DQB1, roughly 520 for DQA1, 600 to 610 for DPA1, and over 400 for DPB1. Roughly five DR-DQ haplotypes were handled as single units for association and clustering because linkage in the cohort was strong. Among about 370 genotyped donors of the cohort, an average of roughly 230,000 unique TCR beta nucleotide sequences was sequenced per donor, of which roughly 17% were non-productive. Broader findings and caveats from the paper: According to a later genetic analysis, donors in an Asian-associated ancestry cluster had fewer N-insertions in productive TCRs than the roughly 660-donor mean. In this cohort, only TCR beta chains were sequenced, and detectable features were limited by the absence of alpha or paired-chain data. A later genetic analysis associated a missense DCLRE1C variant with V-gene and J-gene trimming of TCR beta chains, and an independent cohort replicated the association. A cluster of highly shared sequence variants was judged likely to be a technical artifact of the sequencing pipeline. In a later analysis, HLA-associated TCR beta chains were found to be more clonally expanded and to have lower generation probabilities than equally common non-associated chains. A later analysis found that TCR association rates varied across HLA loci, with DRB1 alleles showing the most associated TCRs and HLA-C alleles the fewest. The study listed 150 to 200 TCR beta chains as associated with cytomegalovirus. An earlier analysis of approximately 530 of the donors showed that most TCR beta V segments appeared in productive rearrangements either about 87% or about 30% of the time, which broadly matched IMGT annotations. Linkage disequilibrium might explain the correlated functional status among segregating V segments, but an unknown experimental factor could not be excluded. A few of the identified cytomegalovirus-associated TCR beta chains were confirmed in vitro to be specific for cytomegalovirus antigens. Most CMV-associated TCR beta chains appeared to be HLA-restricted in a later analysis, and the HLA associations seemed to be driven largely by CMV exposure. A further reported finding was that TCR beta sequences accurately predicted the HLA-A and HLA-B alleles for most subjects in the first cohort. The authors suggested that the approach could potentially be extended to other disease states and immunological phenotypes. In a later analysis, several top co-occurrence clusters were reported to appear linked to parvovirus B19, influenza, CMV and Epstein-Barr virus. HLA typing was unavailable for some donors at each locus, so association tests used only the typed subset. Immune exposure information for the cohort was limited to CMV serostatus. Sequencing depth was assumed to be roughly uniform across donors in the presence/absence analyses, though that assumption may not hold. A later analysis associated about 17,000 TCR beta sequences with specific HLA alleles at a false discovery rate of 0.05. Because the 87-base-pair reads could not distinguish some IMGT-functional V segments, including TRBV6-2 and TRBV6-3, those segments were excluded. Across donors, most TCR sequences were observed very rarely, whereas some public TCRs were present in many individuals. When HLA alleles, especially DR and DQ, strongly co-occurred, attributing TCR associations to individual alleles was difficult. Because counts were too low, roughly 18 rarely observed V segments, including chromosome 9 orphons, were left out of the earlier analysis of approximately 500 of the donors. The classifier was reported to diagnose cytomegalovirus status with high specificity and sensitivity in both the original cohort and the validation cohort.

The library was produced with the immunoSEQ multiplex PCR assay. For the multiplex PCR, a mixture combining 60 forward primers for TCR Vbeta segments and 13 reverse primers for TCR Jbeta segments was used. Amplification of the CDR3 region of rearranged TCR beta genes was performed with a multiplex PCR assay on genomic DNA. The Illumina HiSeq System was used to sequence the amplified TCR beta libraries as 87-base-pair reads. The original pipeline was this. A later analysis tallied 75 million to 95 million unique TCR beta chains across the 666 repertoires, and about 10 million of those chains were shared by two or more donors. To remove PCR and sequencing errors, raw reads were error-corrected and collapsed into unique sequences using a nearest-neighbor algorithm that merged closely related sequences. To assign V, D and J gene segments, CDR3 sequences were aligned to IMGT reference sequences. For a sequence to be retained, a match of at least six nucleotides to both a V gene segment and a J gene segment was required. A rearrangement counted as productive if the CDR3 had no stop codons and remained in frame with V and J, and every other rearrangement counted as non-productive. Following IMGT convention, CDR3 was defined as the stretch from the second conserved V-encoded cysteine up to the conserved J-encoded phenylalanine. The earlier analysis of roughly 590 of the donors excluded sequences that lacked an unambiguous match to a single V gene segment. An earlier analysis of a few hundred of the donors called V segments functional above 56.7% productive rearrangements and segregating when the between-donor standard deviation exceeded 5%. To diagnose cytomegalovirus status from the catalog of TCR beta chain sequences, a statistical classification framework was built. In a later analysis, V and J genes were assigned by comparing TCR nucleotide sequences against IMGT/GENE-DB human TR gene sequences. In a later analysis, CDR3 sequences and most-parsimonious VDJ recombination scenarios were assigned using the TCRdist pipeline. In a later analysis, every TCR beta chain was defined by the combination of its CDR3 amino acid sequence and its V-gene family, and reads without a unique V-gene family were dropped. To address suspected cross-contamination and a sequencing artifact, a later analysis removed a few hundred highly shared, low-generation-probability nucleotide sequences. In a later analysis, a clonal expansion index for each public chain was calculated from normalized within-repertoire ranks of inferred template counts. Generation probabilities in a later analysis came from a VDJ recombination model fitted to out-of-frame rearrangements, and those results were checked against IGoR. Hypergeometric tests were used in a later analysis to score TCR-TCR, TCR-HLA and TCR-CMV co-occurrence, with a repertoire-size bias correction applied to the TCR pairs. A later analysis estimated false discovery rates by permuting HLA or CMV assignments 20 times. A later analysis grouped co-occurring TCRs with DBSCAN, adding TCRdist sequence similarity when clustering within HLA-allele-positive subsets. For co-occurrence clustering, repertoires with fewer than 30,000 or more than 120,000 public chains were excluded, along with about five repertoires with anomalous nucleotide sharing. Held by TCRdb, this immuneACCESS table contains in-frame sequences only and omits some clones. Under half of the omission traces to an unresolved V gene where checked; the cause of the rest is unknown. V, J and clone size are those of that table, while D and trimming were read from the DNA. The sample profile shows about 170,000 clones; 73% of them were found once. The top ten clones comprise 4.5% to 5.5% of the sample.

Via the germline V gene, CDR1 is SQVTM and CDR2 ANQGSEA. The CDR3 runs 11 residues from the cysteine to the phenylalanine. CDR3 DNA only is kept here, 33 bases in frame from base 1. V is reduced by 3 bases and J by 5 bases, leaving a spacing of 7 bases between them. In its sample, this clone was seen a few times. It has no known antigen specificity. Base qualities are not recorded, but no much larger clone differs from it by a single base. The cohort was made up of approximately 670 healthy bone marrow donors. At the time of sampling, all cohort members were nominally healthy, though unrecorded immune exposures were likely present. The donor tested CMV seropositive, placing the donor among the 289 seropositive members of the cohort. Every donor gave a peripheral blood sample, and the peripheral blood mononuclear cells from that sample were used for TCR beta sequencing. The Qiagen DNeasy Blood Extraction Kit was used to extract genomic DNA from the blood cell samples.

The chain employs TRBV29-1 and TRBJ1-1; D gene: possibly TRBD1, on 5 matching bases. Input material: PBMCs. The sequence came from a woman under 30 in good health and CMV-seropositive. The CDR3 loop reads CSVDRDTEAFF. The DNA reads TGCAGCGTTGACAGGGATACTGAAGCTTTCTTT.